This T cell receptor beta chain was obtained from a study of cytomegalovirus exposure and HLA in healthy donors. Notes on this clone: Its antigen remains unknown.

Vbeta (60) and Jbeta (13) primers were used in the PCR. TCRdb's table, derived via immunoSEQ multiplex PCR, lists solely in-frame clones and lacks some. Seen here are 120,000 or so clones, about 80% observed once, and the top ten hold about 9.2%. The CDR3 spans 13 residues. V dropped 9 bases and J dropped 2 bases, with 13 bases sitting between them. Germline V gene data show CDR1 as MNHNS and CDR2 as SASEGT. The study, taken as a whole, reports: Researchers had no immune exposure information except CMV serostatus available. What TCR beta sequences reportedly achieved was accurate prediction of HLA-A and HLA-B alleles in most subjects. In a later analysis, a missense DCLRE1C variant was linked to TCR beta V- and J-gene trimming.

Sample: PBMCs. The V call is TRBV6-1, the J call TRBJ1-1; D gene ambiguous. This clonotype was sampled from a young man in good health and CMV-seropositive. CDR3 in amino acids: CASSPRENTEAFF. In DNA form, the CDR3 reads TGTGCCAGTTCCCCACGGGAAAACACTGAAGCTTTCTTT.